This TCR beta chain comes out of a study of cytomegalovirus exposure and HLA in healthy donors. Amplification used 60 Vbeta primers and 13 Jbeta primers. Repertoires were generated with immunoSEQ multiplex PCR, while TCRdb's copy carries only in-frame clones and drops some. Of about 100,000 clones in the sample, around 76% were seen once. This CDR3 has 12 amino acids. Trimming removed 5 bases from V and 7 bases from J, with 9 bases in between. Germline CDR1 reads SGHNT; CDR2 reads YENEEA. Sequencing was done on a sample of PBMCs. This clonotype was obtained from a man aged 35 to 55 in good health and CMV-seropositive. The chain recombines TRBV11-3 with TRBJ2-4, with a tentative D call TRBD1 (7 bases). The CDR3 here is CASSAGGNIQYF. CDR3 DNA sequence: TGTGCCAGCAGCGCAGGGGGGAACATTCAGTACTTC.